One and the same sample provided the 10 T cell receptor beta chains below, sequenced in a study of blood T cell repertoires in COVID-19. Some clones are missing from TCRdb's copy, which holds only in-frame ones; the method was immunoSEQ multiplex PCR. Of tens of thousands of clones in the sample, more than 70% are singletons; the top ten hold 15% to 20%. Sequencing used peripheral blood. All receptors come from a human donor in a cohort sampled during active COVID-19.

The rearrangement uses TRBV24-1 and TRBJ2-5; 12 bases agree with TRBD2. The J segment lost 1 base and the V segment lost 3 bases, leaving 8 bases of the junction unmatched. This CDR3 is 18 amino acids long. Germline V lookup: CDR1 KGHDR, CDR2 SFDVKD. CDR3 DNA: TGTGCCACCAGTGATCCTGGGGCTAGCGGGGGGGCCCAAGAGACCCAGTACTTC. This translates into CATSDPGASGGAQETQYF.

The chain links TRBV15 to TRBJ2-7; TRBD1 matches at 8 bases. Germline V lookup: CDR1 LNHNV, CDR2 YYDKDF (reference sequence). Germline trimming cut 3 bases from V and 9 bases from J; bases unmatched to any gene: 10. This CDR3 is built from 14 residues. DNA of the CDR3: TGTGCCACCAGCAGTGGACAGGGTGGGGAATGGCAGTACTTC. Its translation is CATSSGQGGEWQYF.

The CDR3: CASSPGGPPTDTQYF. DNA of the CDR3: TGTGCCAGCAGTCCGGGGGGGCCCCCCACAGATACGCAGTATTTT. This rearrangement joins TRBV6-2 or TRBV6-3 to TRBJ2-3; the match to TRBD2 covers 8 bases. V gave up 5 bases and J gave up 2 bases; unmatched junction bases: 6. The CDR3 consists of 15 residues. Germline V gives CDR1 MNHEY, CDR2 SVGEGT.

This rearrangement joins TRBV5-1 to TRBJ1-1; possibly TRBD1 for D (6 bases). The CDR3 spans 16 residues. Looked up from germline, CDR1 is SGHRS and CDR2 is YFSETQ. Trimming removed 0 bases from V and 2 bases from J, with 14 bases in between. CDR3 in amino acids: CASSLEGPGANTEAFF. In DNA form, the CDR3 reads TGCGCCAGCAGCTTGGAGGGGCCAGGGGCCAACACTGAAGCTTTCTTT.

This clone appeared a few times. The CDR3 here is CASSHRGRGTEAFF. Written as DNA, the CDR3 is TGTGCCAGCAGTCACAGGGGGCGAGGCACTGAAGCTTTCTTT. The chain carries TRBV6-2 or TRBV6-3 and TRBJ1-1; 9 nucleotides align to TRBD1. The junction had 5 bases not matched to a gene; V was cut back by 5 bases and J by 4 bases. Germline V CDR1 and CDR2: MNHEY, SVGEGT. The CDR3 is 14 amino acids.

This clone appeared a few times. The V and J genes are TRBV19 and TRBJ2-1, with 9 bases identical to TRBD2. CDR1 LNHDA and CDR2 SQIVND come from the germline V gene (reference sequence). V lost 5 bases, J lost 5 bases, and 4 bases stayed unmatched. This CDR3 has 14 amino acids. As DNA, the CDR3 is TGTGCCAGTAGTCGGCGCGGGAGGGACAATGAGCAGTTCTTC. Amino acid sequence: CASSRRGRDNEQFF.

The genes are TRBV5-6 and TRBJ1-2, with 7 bases aligning to TRBD1. V was clipped by 5 bases and J by 2 bases; unmatched bases: 3. Germline assignment: CDR1 SGHDT and CDR2 YYEEEE. This CDR3 is built from 13 residues. DNA for the CDR3: TGTGCCAGCAGTAAACAGGGGAACTATGGCTACACCTTC. Its translation: CASSKQGNYGYTF.

This chain connects TRBV28 to TRBJ2-7, with D perhaps matching TRBD1 (5 bases). Germline CDR1 reads MDHEN; CDR2 reads SYDVKM. This CDR3 has 13 residues. The ends were cut back, 4 bases at V and 4 bases at J, with 11 bases in the middle. Written as DNA, the CDR3 is TGTGCCAGCAGTTCTCCAGGGCCGTACGAGCAGTACTTC. Its translation: CASSSPGPYEQYF.

The rearrangement joins TRBV29-1 to TRBJ1-2, with TRBD1 as a possible D gene (5 bases). CDR1 and CDR2 from the germline V gene are SQVTM and ANQGSEA. This CDR3 is built from 15 residues. V lost 0 bases, J lost 4 bases, and 15 bases lay in between. In DNA form, the CDR3 reads TGCAGCGTTGAAGACAGGGACTGGGCTGCCTATGGCTACACCTTC. It specifies CSVEDRDWAAYGYTF.

V is TRBV10-2 and J is TRBJ2-3, with 8 bases aligning to TRBD2. Trimming cost V 6 bases and J 1 base; bases outside gene matches: 6. The CDR3 spans 15 residues. Germline CDR1 WSHSY, CDR2 SAAADI. The CDR3 sequence: CASRVSGARTDTQYF. CDR3 DNA sequence: TGCGCCAGCAGGGTTAGCGGGGCACGCACAGATACGCAGTATTTT.